This is a list of T cell receptor beta chains from one sample in a study of OX40 agonist ivuxolimab in advanced cancers. The table came from immunoSEQ multiplex PCR; TCRdb's copy has only in-frame clones and leaves some out. In the table there are 65,000 or so clones, roughly 80% of which are singletons. The specimen was CD4+ or CD8+ T cells sorted from blood, collected in a trial of the OX40 agonist ivuxolimab. These receptors were collected from an adult with an advanced solid tumor such as melanoma, head and neck, liver or kidney cancer. Each CDR3 is given with its conserved first and last residue. D genes are given only for firm matches. Size tells how often a clone was seen (once, few, many) or the class of an expanded clone, and some rows leave it out.

cdr3_length,d_call,j_call,clone_size,v_call,cdr3_nt,cdr3_aa
14,.,TRBJ2-1,.,TRBV19,TGTGCCAGTAGCCGACTAGAGGGAGGCAATGAGCAGTTCTTC,CASSRLEGGNEQFF
16,.,TRBJ1-5,once,TRBV13,TGTGCCAGCAGCTTAGGCCCGCGGGGGCGCAATCAGCCCCAGCATTTT,CASSLGPRGRNQPQHF
12,.,TRBJ1-1,.,TRBV25-1,TGTGCCAGCAACGGACCGTACACTGAAGCTTTCTTT,CASNGPYTEAFF
13,.,TRBJ2-1,.,TRBV6-5,TGTGCCAGCAGTTACTCCGGAATCAATGAGCAGTTCTTC,CASSYSGINEQFF
17,TRBD2,TRBJ2-5,.,TRBV5-6,TGTGCCAGCAGCCGCCGAGCGGGAGGTCTGTCGGTAGAGACCCAGTACTTC,CASSRRAGGLSVETQYF
13,.,TRBJ1-3,.,TRBV6-1,TGTGCCAGCAGTGAAGGGCCTGGAAACACCATATATTTT,CASSEGPGNTIYF
14,.,TRBJ1-2,.,TRBV27,TGTGCCAGCAGTTTATCCCCGACAGACTATGGCTACACCTTC,CASSLSPTDYGYTF
15,TRBD1,TRBJ2-5,once,TRBV11-3,TGTGCCAGCAGCTCCCCACAGGGGGCGGGGGAGACCCAGTACTTC,CASSSPQGAGETQYF
16,.,TRBJ1-1,.,TRBV30,TGTGCCTGGAGTGACGACCTGGTTCAGTTGAACACTGAAGCTTTCTTT,CAWSDDLVQLNTEAFF
14,TRBD1,TRBJ1-4,.,TRBV7-2,TGTGCCAGCAGCCCCGGGACAGCGGATGAAAAACTGTTTTTT,CASSPGTADEKLFF
12,.,TRBJ1-2,few,TRBV7-9,TGTGCCAGCAGCTTAGATAACTATGGCTACACCTTC,CASSLDNYGYTF
15,TRBD1,TRBJ1-6,.,TRBV10-3,TGTGCCATCAGTGAAAGACAGGGGTTGTATTCACCCCTCCACTTT,CAISERQGLYSPLHF
14,.,TRBJ2-5,.,TRBV11-3,TGTGCCAGCAGCTTAGGTCCGGGAGAAGAGACCCAGTACTTC,CASSLGPGEETQYF
16,TRBD1,TRBJ1-1,.,TRBV5-6,TGTGCCAGCAGCTTGGGACAGGGATGGGAGAACACTGAAGCTTTCTTT,CASSLGQGWENTEAFF
13,.,TRBJ1-3,.,TRBV5-1,TGCGCCAGCAATAGTCCCGGTGGAAACACCATATATTTT,CASNSPGGNTIYF
16,TRBD2,TRBJ2-5,.,TRBV19,TGTGCCAGTACCTCTACTAGCGGGGGGGCGTGGGAGACCCAGTACTTC,CASTSTSGGAWETQYF
13,.,TRBJ1-1,.,TRBV9,TGTGCCAGCAGCGTAGAGTTAGGCACTGAAGCTTTCTTT,CASSVELGTEAFF
18,.,TRBJ1-3,.,TRBV7-9,TGTGCCAGCAGCTTACTCTTCGGTACAGGGCACTCTGGAAACACCATATATTTT,CASSLLFGTGHSGNTIYF
15,TRBD1,TRBJ1-1,.,TRBV30,TGTGCCTGGAGTGTACCCGACAGGGTGCACACTGAAGCTTTCTTT,CAWSVPDRVHTEAFF
13,.,TRBJ1-3,.,TRBV7-7,TGTGCTAGCAGCTTTCAATTTGGAAACACCATATATTTT,CASSFQFGNTIYF
16,TRBD2,TRBJ2-1,.,TRBV7-3,TGTGCCAGCAGCCGGGGCAGCGGGAGTCCAACGTTCGATCAGTTCTTC,CASSRGSGSPTFDQFF
13,.,TRBJ1-1,.,TRBV6-4,TGTGCCAGCAGTGCATTCAAGAACACTGAAGCTTTCTTT,CASSAFKNTEAFF
18,TRBD1,TRBJ1-3,.,TRBV13,TGTGCCAGCAGCTTGTCCACCGACAGGGCTATACCTGGAAACACCATATATTTT,CASSLSTDRAIPGNTIYF
17,TRBD2,TRBJ2-2,.,TRBV10-3,TGTGCCATCAGTGAAGCTAGCGGGAGGGCGGGCACCGGGGAGCTGTTTTTT,CAISEASGRAGTGELFF
15,.,TRBJ2-1,.,TRBV11-1,TGTGCCAGCAGCTTAGACAGGGAGGCGTACAATGAGCAGTTCTTC,CASSLDREAYNEQFF
13,.,TRBJ2-5,.,TRBV7-3,TGTGCCAGCAGCTCCAGGAACCAAGAGACCCAGTACTTC,CASSSRNQETQYF